Each of the 3 T cell receptor beta chains below was sequenced from the same sample in a study of molecular identifiers for immune sequencing clone quantification. TCRdb re-analysed the PCR reads in MiXCR, keeping a single row per CDR3 protein. The sample records 40,000 to 65,000 distinct CDR3 sequences, just over 35% being singletons. The sample taken for sequencing was naive CD8+ T cells from blood, with Jurkat cell RNA spiked in. The subset: FACS-sorted CD8+CD4-CCR7+CD45RA+ naive T cells. The receptors shown here come from a human donor in good health. Some libraries in this study had Jurkat cell RNA spiked in.

This clonotype was seen once. This may be a read error, as it is one base from a much larger clone. The rearrangement uses TRBV12-3 or TRBV12-4 and TRBJ1-1; D call uncertain. Trimming took off 9 bases at V and 1 base at J, with 12 bases between the two ends. The CDR3 runs to 13 residues. The DNA of the CDR3 is TGTGCCAGTGGCAGCAGATCGAACACTGAAGCTTTCTTT. It specifies CASGSRSNTEAFF.

V and J are TRBV18 and TRBJ1-5; no definite D call. V lost 5 bases and J lost 3, with 14 bases in between. Looked up from germline, CDR1 is KGHSH and CDR2 is LQKENI. The CDR3 runs to 15 residues. The CDR3 loop reads CASSSNGLVNQPQHF. The CDR3 DNA follows: TGTGCCAGCTCATCGAACGGACTGGTCAATCAGCCCCAGCATTTT.

This clonotype was recorded at least ten times. This CDR3 reads CASRAPGRIEKLFF. CDR3 bases: TGTGCCAGCAGGGCCCCGGGACGGATTGAAAAACTGTTTTTT. This chain connects TRBV2 to TRBJ1-4; D might be TRBD1 (5 bases). The CDR3 spans 14 residues. With 6 bases removed from V and 7 bases from J, the gap between germline ends came to 15 bases. Germline V gene lookup returns CDR1 SNHLY and CDR2 FYNNEI.